The present T cell receptor (beta chain) was sequenced within a study of T-cell memory formation after mild COVID-19. Germline lookup yields CDR1 LGHNA and CDR2 YSLEER. The CDR3 has 16 residues. The V gene lost 1 base and the J gene lost 5 bases, with 14 bases spanning the gap. A single record per CDR3 protein comes from TCRdb applying MiXCR to the 5' RACE reads. This sample yields approximately 46,000 distinct CDR3 sequences, of which around 6.1% are seen a single time; 0.79% belongs to the top ten. This clonotype originated in an adult who had mild COVID-19 (a few samples of this study predate the infection). Cell type and time point are not known. The sequenced sample consisted of PBMCs or a T cell subset sorted from them (not recorded which). The rearrangement links TRBV4-3 to TRBJ2-2, with D hard to call. This CDR3 reads CASSQAGPIETGELFF. CDR3 in DNA: TGCGCCAGCAGCCAAGCTGGACCAATCGAGACCGGGGAGCTGTTTTTT.